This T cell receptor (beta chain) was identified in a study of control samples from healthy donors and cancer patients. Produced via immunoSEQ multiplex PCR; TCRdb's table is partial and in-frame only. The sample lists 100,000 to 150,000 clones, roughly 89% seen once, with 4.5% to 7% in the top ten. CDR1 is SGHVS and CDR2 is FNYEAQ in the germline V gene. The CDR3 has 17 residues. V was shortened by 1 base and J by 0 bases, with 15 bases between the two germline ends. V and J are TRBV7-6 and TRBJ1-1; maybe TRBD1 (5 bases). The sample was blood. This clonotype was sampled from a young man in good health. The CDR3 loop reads CASSLVRQGPMNTEAFF. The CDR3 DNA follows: TGTGCCAGCAGCTTAGTTCGGCAGGGCCCCATGAACACTGAAGCTTTCTTT.